A selection of T cell receptor beta chains follows, all from one sample in a study of shared T cell receptors in the human thymus. The assay was immunoSEQ multiplex PCR, and TCRdb's table has in-frame clones only and misses some. The sample holds about 380,000 clones, 85% to 95% seen once. Source material: thymocytes. These receptors were collected from a human donor. The CDR3 runs from the conserved cysteine through the conserved F or W. A D gene is named only where the DNA matches it firmly.

>TRBV6-1|TRBD2|TRBJ2-1|13
CAIAGLGYNEQFF
TGTGCCATCGCGGGACTAGGGTACAATGAGCAGTTCTTC
>TRBV30|-|TRBJ1-3|17
CAWSVLRGPLSGNTIYF
TGTGCCTGGAGTGTACTACGGGGTCCCCTCTCTGGAAACACCATATATTTT
>TRBV7-9|-|TRBJ1-2|15
CASSSPSRPAEGYTF
TGTGCCAGCAGCTCCCCGTCCCGACCAGCCGAGGGCTACACCTTC
>TRBV5-8|-|TRBJ1-2|17
CASSFPGTPNEDYGYTF
TGTGCCAGCAGCTTCCCCGGGACCCCCAACGAGGACTATGGCTACACCTTC
>TRBV28|TRBD1|TRBJ2-5|19
CASSLFPRDRGLGQETQYF
TGTGCCAGCAGTTTGTTCCCCCGGGACAGGGGTCTTGGCCAAGAGACCCAGTACTTC
>TRBV11-2|TRBD2|TRBJ2-1|15
CASSLPGLVLNEQFF
TGTGCCAGCAGCTTACCGGGACTAGTCCTGAATGAGCAGTTCTTC
>TRBV19|TRBD2|TRBJ2-3|14
CASNAGGLADTQYF
TGTGCCAGTAATGCGGGAGGGCTTGCAGATACGCAGTATTTT
>TRBV5-6|-|TRBJ2-3|15
CASILQQPSTDTQYF
TGTGCCAGCATCTTACAGCAGCCTAGCACAGATACGCAGTATTTT
>TRBV5-4|TRBD2|TRBJ2-1|14
CASSYGTSGSEQFF
TGTGCCAGCAGCTACGGGACTAGCGGGAGTGAGCAGTTCTTC
>TRBV7-9|-|TRBJ2-7|16
CASSLTRAQDNYEQYF
TGTGCCAGCAGCTTAACCAGGGCTCAGGATAACTACGAGCAGTACTTC